The sequence of this T cell receptor beta chain was determined in a study of identical twins. Whole-study findings and limits: Models underestimated TCR alpha sharing (out-of-frame) in monozygotic twins. Cord blood beta clonotypes that were abundant carried fewer insertions, and memory repertoires showed no such trend.

The authors used template switching to add a universal primer site and gave cDNA unique molecular identifiers. TCRdb redid the calling of the 5' RACE reads with MiXCR, one entry per CDR3 protein. The table includes fewer than 550,000 distinct CDR3 sequences, 15% detected once. There are a few counts of this clonotype. The antigen remains undetermined. CDR1 is LGHDT, CDR2 YNNKEL, per germline (reference sequence). The CDR3 runs 15 residues. Between the trimmed V and J ends, which lost 1 base and 4 bases, there was a span of 12 bases. These data also featured in a second study, about yellow fever vaccine responses in identical twins.

V and J are TRBV3-1 and TRBJ2-3; D gene uncertain. The TCR comes from a woman between 18 and 29 years old in good health. The sequenced sample was CD4+ T cells sorted from blood. The CDR3 sequence: CASSQVPGFSDTQYF. Here the CDR3 DNA reads TGTGCCAGCAGCCAAGTACCCGGGTTTTCAGATACGCAGTATTTT.